This T cell receptor beta chain was captured by sequencing in a study of Ad26.COV2.S vaccination and SARS-CoV-2 variants. The CDR3 totals 14 residues. Germline values: CDR1 MNHNS, CDR2 SASEGT. V was cut by 1 base and J by 7 bases, with 8 bases left in between. About this clone itself: Its antigen is unidentified.

Study-wide findings and caveats: Analyses of TCR breadth and depth may have underestimated total T cell responses.

Sequenced by immunoSEQ multiplex PCR; TCRdb stores in-frame clones only, minus some. The repertoire holds approximately 480,000 clones, with around nine tenths as singletons. The treatment is: 15 to 20 received Ad26.COV2.S at low or high dose, single or two shots; a few received placebo; per-sample allocation not given. All samples were drawn on day 63, counting from the first vaccine or placebo injection. The chain joins TRBV6-1 to TRBJ1-6; D might be TRBD1 (5 bases). This receptor was obtained from a person between 18 and 60 years old who received the Ad26.COV2.S COVID-19 vaccine or a placebo. Specimen: peripheral blood, collected in a trial of Ad26.COV2.S vaccine versus placebo. The CDR3 coding sequence is TGTGCCAGCAGTGAAGGGAGACAGAATTCACCCCTCCACTTT. Protein product: CASSEGRQNSPLHF.